This TCR beta chain was obtained from a study of OX40 agonist ivuxolimab in advanced cancers. About the research overall: The diagnoses of dose-escalation patients were hepatocellular carcinoma, melanoma, renal cell or head and neck cancer. Study results and caveats: At 0.1 to 3.0 mg/kg and by week 6, CD4+ and CD8+ T cells in the blood had expanded clonally. Certain nonresponding patients likewise had low normalized T-cell clonal expansion. Averaged across samples, CD8+ T cells carried more expanded clones than CD4+ did.

The CDR3 length is 15 residues. V was shortened by 0 bases and J by 1 base, with 8 bases between the two germline ends. Germline CDR1 reads SGHNT; CDR2 reads YYREEE (reference sequence). Details on this clone: Its antigen is currently unknown.

The repertoire was sequenced with immunoSEQ multiplex PCR; TCRdb's copy has only in-frame clones and lacks some. The sample gives under 85,000 clones, 87% of which show up once; about 0.57% is in the top ten. The sample here was CD4+ or CD8+ T cells sorted from blood, taken in a trial of the OX40 agonist ivuxolimab. The sequence came from an adult with an advanced solid tumor such as melanoma, head and neck, liver or kidney cancer. This chain links TRBV5-4 with TRBJ1-3; D ambiguous. The CDR3 coding sequence is TGTGCCAGCAGCTTGGATCCGGGGTCTGGAAACACCATATATTTT. Protein product: CASSLDPGSGNTIYF.